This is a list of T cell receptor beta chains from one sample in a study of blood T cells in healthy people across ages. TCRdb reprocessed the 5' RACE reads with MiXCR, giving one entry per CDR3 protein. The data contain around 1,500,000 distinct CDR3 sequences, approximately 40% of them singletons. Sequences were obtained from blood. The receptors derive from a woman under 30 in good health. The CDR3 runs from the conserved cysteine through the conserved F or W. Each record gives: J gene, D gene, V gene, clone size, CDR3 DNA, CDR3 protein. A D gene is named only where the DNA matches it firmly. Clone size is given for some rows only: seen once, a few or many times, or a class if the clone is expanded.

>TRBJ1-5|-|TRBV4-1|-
TGCGCCAGCAGCGGACTAGGCCCGGCCAAGGCAAGAAATCAGCCCCAGCATTTT
CASSGLGPAKARNQPQHF
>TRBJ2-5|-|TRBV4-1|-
TGCGCCAGCAGCCGTCGGGCAGACCTTTCAAGCTCGTTCCAAGAGACCCAGTACTTC
CASSRRADLSSSFQETQYF
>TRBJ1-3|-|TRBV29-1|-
TGCAGCGTCATCGGACAGTCAGTCGGCGGAAACACCATATATTTT
CSVIGQSVGGNTIYF
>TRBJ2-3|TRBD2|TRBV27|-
TGTGCCAGCAGTTTTTTCCTAGCGGGGGGCCTTAGCACAGATACGCAGTATTTT
CASSFFLAGGLSTDTQYF
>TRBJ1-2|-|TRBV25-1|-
TGTGCCAGCGAAGACGGGGTTTATGGCTACACCTTC
CASEDGVYGYTF
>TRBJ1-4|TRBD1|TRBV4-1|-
TGCGCCAGCAGCCAAGAGACAGGGCCATGGGAAAAACTGTTTTTT
CASSQETGPWEKLFF
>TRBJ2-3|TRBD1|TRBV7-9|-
TGTGCCAGCAGCCCCCAGCGGACAGGGGCAGATACGCAGTATTTT
CASSPQRTGADTQYF
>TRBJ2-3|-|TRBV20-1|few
TGCAGTGCTAGAGATTTAGGCGGCACAGATACGCAGTATTTT
CSARDLGGTDTQYF
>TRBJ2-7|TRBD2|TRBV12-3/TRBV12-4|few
TGTGCCAGCACCTCGGGGCTAGCGGACCCCTACGAGCAGTACTTC
CASTSGLADPYEQYF
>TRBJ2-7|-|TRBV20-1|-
TGCAGTGCTAGCCAGGGGTCTACCTACGAGCAGTACTTC
CSASQGSTYEQYF
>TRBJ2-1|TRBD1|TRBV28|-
TGTGCGGGTGGACAGGGGAGCCACAATGAGCAGTTCTTC
CAGGQGSHNEQFF
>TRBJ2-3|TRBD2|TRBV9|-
TGTGCCAGCAGCCCCGAAGCCCCGCGGGGGGATACGCAGTATTTT
CASSPEAPRGDTQYF
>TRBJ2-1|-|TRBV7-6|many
TGTGCCAGCAGCCCAGTGGGGGCGGGGGACTACAATGAGCAGTTCTTC
CASSPVGAGDYNEQFF
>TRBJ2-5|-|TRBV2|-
TGTGCCAGCAGCGTAGGACAGTCAACGGTGACCCAGTACTTC
CASSVGQSTVTQYF
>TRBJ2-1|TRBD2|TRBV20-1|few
TGCAGTGCTAGACCACCCGGGACTACCTACAATGAGCAGTTCTTC
CSARPPGTTYNEQFF
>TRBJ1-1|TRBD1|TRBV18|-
TGTGCCAGCTCATCTACACAGGGGGGGACTGAAGCTTTCTTT
CASSSTQGGTEAFF
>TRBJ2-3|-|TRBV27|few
TGTGCCAGTAGTCCCCCCCGGGGGCGGGCTAGCACAGATACGCAGTATTTT
CASSPPRGRASTDTQYF
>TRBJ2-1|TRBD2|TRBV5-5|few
TGTGCCAGCAGCTTGGTGGCTAGCGGAATCTTTTACAATGAGCAGTTCTTC
CASSLVASGIFYNEQFF
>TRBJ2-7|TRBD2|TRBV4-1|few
TGCGCCAGCAGCCCCCGACTAAGCGGGAGCCCCTACGAGCAGTACTTC
CASSPRLSGSPYEQYF
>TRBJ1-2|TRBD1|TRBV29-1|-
TGCAGCGTCGAGCAGACAGGGCCTAACTATGGCTACACCTTC
CSVEQTGPNYGYTF
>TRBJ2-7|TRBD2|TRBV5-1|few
TGCGCCAGCAGATACGGACTAGCGGGGACCTACGAGCAGTACTTC
CASRYGLAGTYEQYF
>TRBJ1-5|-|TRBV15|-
TGTGCCACCAGCGACGGACAAGGCAGCAATCAGCCCCAGCATTTT
CATSDGQGSNQPQHF
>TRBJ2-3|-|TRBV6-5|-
TGTGCCAGCAGTCCCCAGGGGGGGCACAGCACAGATACGCAGTATTTT
CASSPQGGHSTDTQYF
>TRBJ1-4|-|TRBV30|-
TGTGCCTGGAGTATAACCTCGGCTCCGATTGATGAAAAACTGTTTTTT
CAWSITSAPIDEKLFF
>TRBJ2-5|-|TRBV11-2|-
TGTGCCAGCAGCTTAGCGGACAGACTCGCGAGGGAGACCCAGTACTTC
CASSLADRLARETQYF
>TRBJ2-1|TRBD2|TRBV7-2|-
TGTGCCAGCAGCTTTTCAGGGCTAGCGGCCTACAATGAGCAGTTCTTC
CASSFSGLAAYNEQFF
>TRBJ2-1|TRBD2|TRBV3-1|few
TGTGCCAGCGCCCGTGGAGCGGGATATATGGTTCCGTTCTTC
CASARGAGYMVPFF
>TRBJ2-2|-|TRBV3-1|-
TGTGCCAGCAGCCAAGAAGGGGCGGGCACCGGGGAGCTGTTTTTT
CASSQEGAGTGELFF
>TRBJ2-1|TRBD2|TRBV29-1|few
TGCAGCGGAGGACTAGCGGGAGCCTCAAATGAGCAGTTCTTC
CSGGLAGASNEQFF
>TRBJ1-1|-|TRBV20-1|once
TGCAGTGCCCGGAACAGGGTGAACACTGAAGCTTTCTTT
CSARNRVNTEAFF
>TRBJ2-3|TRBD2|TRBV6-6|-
TGTGCCAGTGCAACTAGCGGGATTGCCACAGATACGCAGTATTTT
CASATSGIATDTQYF
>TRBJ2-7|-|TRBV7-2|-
TGTGCCAGCAGCTTAGCGTATGGGGATTACGAGCAGTACTTC
CASSLAYGDYEQYF
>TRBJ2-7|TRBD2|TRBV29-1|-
TGCAGCGTTGGCGGGGGGGTCTACGAGCAGTACTTC
CSVGGGVYEQYF
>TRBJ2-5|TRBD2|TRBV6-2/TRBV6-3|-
TGTGCCAGCAGTAACCCGACTAGCGGCCAACAAAAGACCCAGTACTTC
CASSNPTSGQQKTQYF
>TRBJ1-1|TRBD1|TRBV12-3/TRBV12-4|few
TGTGCCAGCAGTCCAGGACAGGGGGAGAACACTGAAGCTTTCTTT
CASSPGQGENTEAFF
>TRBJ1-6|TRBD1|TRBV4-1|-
TGCGCCAGCAGCTTTCAGGGGGACAATAATTCACCCCTCCACTTT
CASSFQGDNNSPLHF
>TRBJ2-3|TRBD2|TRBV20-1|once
TGCAGTGCTAGAAAGGCTAGCGGGGAGGGAGATACGCAGTATTTT
CSARKASGEGDTQYF
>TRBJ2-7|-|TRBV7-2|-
TGTGCCAGCAGCTCAGCCCGGGGCGTCAATGAGCAGTACTTC
CASSSARGVNEQYF
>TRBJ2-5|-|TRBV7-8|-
TGTGCCAGCAGCCCACCTGGAACTCTCAATGAGCAGTACTTC
CASSPPGTLNEQYF
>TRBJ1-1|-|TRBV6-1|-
TGTGCCAGCAGTTGGGGGACGGAAGTGAACACTGAAGCTTTCTTT
CASSWGTEVNTEAFF
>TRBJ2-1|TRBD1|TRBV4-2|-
TGTGCCAGCAGCCAATTAGGGACAGGGCCCTACAATGAGCAGTTCTTC
CASSQLGTGPYNEQFF
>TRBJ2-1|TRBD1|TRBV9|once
TGTGCCAGCAGCGACAGGGGCGTACCCAATGAGCAGTTCTTC
CASSDRGVPNEQFF